This entry is about one TCR beta chain. The antigen is undetermined. The repertoire was sequenced with immunoSEQ multiplex PCR; TCRdb's copy has only in-frame clones and lacks some. The sample holds roughly 84,000 clones, approximately 84% seen once. The data belong to a study of OX40 agonist ivuxolimab in advanced cancers. Across the whole study: Patients got intravenous ivuxolimab at 0.01 to 10 mg/kg every 2 weeks.

Study-level findings and limits: Those patients achieving a partial response at 0.1-3.0 mg/kg showed among the lowest clonal expansion.

Autoimmune disease history or systemic immunosuppression led to patients being barred. Sampled blood was obtained at baseline, cycle 4 day 1, and cycle 7 day 1. Germline lookup yields CDR1 SGHAT and CDR2 FQNNGV. Deletions cut 1 base from V and 0 bases from J, with 13 bases between. This CDR3 contains 17 residues. Sequences were derived from CD4+ or CD8+ T cells sorted from blood, sampled in a trial of the OX40 agonist ivuxolimab. The TCR originated in an adult with an advanced solid tumor such as melanoma, head and neck, liver or kidney cancer. This chain uses TRBV11-2 with TRBJ2-1; TRBD2 is a possible D gene (6 bases). The chain's CDR3 is CASSLARGLSSYNEQFF. CDR3 nucleotides: TGTGCCAGCAGCTTAGCTCGGGGACTCAGCTCCTACAATGAGCAGTTCTTC.